This TCR beta chain derives from a study of blood T cell repertoires in COVID-19 (dated by TCRdb to 2018 to 2020). Describing the broader study: Samples from collaborators originated in the United States, Italy and Spain and spanned both the acute and convalescent phases of COVID-19. The material from the prospective study consisted of cDNA or gDNA derived from T cells, B-cell-depleted T cells, or PBMCs. The dataset comprised deeply sampled blood TCRbeta repertoires from subjects exposed to, actively infected with, or recovered from COVID-19. The repertoires were released in a freely available public database meant as a resource for research on the immune response to SARS-CoV-2. Samples were obtained from the ongoing ImmuneRACE study (first 160 participants) and from about 1,300 subjects provided by 6 global collaborators. A de-identified subject ID, COVID-19 status, age in years and sex were almost always included in the sample metadata. Where HLA class I and class II types were available, the types were taken from metadata supplied by the sample provider, not from assay-based typing.

TCRbeta CDR3 regions were amplified from genomic DNA by means of the immunoSEQ Assay, a bias-controlled multiplex PCR. Per the source publication's procedure: Within the assay, amplification of reference gene primers was used to estimate how many nucleated cells each sample contained. To quantify the absolute abundance of each unique TCRbeta CDR3 rearrangement, sequence reads were collapsed and filtered. For each sample, productive Simpson clonality was calculated as the square root of Simpson's diversity index over productive rearrangements. Entries here come from immuneACCESS through TCRdb and include only in-frame sequences with V and J called. Some clones fail to appear in such tables; in the studies checked, an unresolved V gene covers under half of the shortfall, and the cause of the remainder is unknown. The V and J calls and clone size come from that table; D and trimming were worked out from the DNA. Present in this sample are roughly 75,000 clones, 75% to 95% of which were seen just once. Of the sample, about 7% is held by the ten largest clones.

The collaborating institutions used their own protocols to collect whole blood in K2EDTA tubes. For TCRbeta analysis, collaborators shipped samples as frozen whole blood, isolated PBMCs, or DNA extracted from either of those sample types. The research as a whole found: How much clinical and demographic metadata was included differed by source and by participant, and the metadata was provided uncurated.

There are 15 amino acids in the CDR3, from cysteine to phenylalanine inclusive. Of the read, only the CDR3 DNA is kept; its 45 bases are in frame from base 1. V is reduced by 6 bases and J by 4 bases, leaving a spacing of 18 bases between them. Looking up the germline V gene (reference sequence) yields CDR1 LNHDA and CDR2 SQIVND. As regards this clone: Its recognized antigen is unknown. The record has no base qualities; no much larger clone is one base away.

The sequence is built from TRBV19 and TRBJ1-1; the D gene cannot be resolved reliably. The origin of this receptor is a human donor in a cohort sampled during active COVID-19. The sequenced material came from peripheral blood. For the CDR3, the sequence is CASSPIDRRSTEAFF. The DNA sequence reads TGTGCCAGTAGCCCCATTGATAGGAGGTCCACTGAAGCTTTCTTT.